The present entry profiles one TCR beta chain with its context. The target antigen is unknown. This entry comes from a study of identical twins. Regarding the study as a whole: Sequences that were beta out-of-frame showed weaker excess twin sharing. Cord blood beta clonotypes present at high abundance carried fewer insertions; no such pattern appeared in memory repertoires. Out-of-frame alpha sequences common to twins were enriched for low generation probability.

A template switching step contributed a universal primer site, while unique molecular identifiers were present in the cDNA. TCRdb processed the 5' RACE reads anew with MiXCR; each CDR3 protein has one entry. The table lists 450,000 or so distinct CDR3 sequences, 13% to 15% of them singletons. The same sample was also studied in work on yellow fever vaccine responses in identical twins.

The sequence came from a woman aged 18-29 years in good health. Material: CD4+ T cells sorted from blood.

CDR3 nucleotides: TGCGCCAGCAGCACTGGACCGCAGAACACTGAAGCTTTCTTT. It encodes CASSTGPQNTEAFF. J is TRBJ1-1 and V is TRBV5-1; D not resolved. Trimming shortened V by 4 bases and J by 1 base, and 11 bases separated the two germline ends. CDR1 and CDR2 from the germline V gene are SGHRS and YFSETQ. The CDR3 is made up of 14 amino acids.